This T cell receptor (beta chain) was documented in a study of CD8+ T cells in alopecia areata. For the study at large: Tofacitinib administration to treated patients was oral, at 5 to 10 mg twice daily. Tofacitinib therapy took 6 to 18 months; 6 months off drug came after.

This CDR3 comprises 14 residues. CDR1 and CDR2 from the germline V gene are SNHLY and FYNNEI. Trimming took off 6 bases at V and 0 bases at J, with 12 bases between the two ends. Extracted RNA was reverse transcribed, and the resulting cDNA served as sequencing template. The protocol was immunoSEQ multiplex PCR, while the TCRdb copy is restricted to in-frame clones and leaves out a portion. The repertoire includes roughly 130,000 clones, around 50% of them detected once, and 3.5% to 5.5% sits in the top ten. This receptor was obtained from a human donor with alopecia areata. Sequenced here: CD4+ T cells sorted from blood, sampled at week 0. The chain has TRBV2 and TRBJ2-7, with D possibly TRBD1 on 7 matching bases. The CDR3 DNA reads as TGTGCCAGCAGGGCGGGACAGAGCTCCTACGAGCAGTACTTC. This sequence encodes CASRAGQSSYEQYF.